These T cell receptor beta chains were read from a single sample in a study of T cells after yellow fever vaccination. TCRdb processed the 5' RACE reads anew with MiXCR; each CDR3 protein has one entry. The data show about 74,000 distinct CDR3 sequences, with around 6.5% seen just once and around 32% held by the top ten. Sequenced material: CD8+ T cells sorted from PBMCs, taken 5 days after the first yellow fever vaccination. The origin of the receptors is a young man who received the YFV17D yellow fever vaccine. CDR3s include the opening cysteine and the closing phenylalanine or tryptophan. A D gene is named only where the DNA matches it firmly. Rows may omit the clone size; those that give it use once, few, many or a size class.

abundance	v_gene	j_gene	d_gene	CDR3nt	CDR3aa
few	TRBV25-1	TRBJ2-5	.	TGTGCCAGCAGTGAATATAGGGGAAAGGAGACCCAGTACTTC	CASSEYRGKETQYF
.	TRBV4-3	TRBJ1-2	TRBD1	TGCGCCAGCAGCCAAGACATGCGGGACAGGGCCTATGGCTACACCTTC	CASSQDMRDRAYGYTF
.	TRBV20-1	TRBJ2-7	.	TGCAGTGCTAGAGATCTCGGCTACGAGCAGTACTTC	CSARDLGYEQYF
.	TRBV29-1	TRBJ2-6	.	TGCAGCGTGGCCGGGGGACACCTCAAAGGGGCCAACGTCCTGACTTTC	CSVAGGHLKGANVLTF
.	TRBV25-1	TRBJ2-1	.	TGTGCCAGCAGTGGAGAGACAGTCTACAATGAGCAGTTCTTC	CASSGETVYNEQFF
many	TRBV12-3/TRBV12-4	TRBJ2-2	.	TGTGCCAGCACCTGGGAGGGGGAGCTGTTTTTT	CASTWEGELFF
few	TRBV3-1	TRBJ2-1	TRBD2	TGTGCCAGCAGCCCGCGGGGGACCTCCTACAATGAGCAGTTCTTC	CASSPRGTSYNEQFF
.	TRBV29-1	TRBJ2-1	TRBD1	TGCAGCGTTGAGAGAAAGGGACAGGGATACTCGAGCTCCTACAATGAGCAGTTCTTC	CSVERKGQGYSSSYNEQFF
.	TRBV7-2	TRBJ1-5	TRBD1	TGTGCCAGCAGCATCGGACAGGAACGCAATCAGCCCCAGCATTTT	CASSIGQERNQPQHF
many	TRBV6-5	TRBJ2-2	TRBD1	TGTGCCAGCAGTTACTCGTCGGGACAGTACACCGGGGAGCTGTTTTTT	CASSYSSGQYTGELFF
.	TRBV6-1	TRBJ1-4	.	TGTGCCAGCAGCGGGGACTCGGGGCAACTTGAAAAACTGTTTTTT	CASSGDSGQLEKLFF
few	TRBV4-1	TRBJ1-2	.	TGCGCCAGCAGCCAAGAGGCCCCAAGAGCAGCAGCTAACTATGGCTACACCTTC	CASSQEAPRAAANYGYTF
few	TRBV7-6	TRBJ1-1	TRBD1	TGTGCCAGCAGCCTCGACAGGGGTAGAACTGAAGCTTTCTTT	CASSLDRGRTEAFF
.	TRBV7-9	TRBJ2-1	TRBD1	TGTGCCAGCCAAAAACTGAGACAGGGGTTGTTCTTC	CASQKLRQGLFF